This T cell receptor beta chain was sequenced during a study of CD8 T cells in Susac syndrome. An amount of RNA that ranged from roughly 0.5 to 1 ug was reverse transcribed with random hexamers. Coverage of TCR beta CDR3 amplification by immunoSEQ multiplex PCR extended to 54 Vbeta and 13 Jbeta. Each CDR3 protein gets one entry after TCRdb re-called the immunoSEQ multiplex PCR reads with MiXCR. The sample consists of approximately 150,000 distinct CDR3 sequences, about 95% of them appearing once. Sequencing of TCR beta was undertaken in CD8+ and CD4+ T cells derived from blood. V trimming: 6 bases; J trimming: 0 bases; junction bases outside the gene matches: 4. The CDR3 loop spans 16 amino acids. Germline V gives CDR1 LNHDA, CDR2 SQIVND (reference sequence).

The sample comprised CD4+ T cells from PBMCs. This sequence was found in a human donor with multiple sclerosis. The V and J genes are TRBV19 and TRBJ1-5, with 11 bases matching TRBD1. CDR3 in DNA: TGTGCCAGTAGGCGAGGACAGGGGGCTAGCAATCAGCCCCAGCATTTT. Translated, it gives CASRRGQGASNQPQHF. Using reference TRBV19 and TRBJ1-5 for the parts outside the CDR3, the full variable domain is DGGITQSPKYLFRKEGQNVTLSCEQNLNHDAMYWYRQDPGQGLRLIYYSQIVNDFQKGDIAEGYSVSREKKESFPLTVTSAQKNPTAFYLCASRRGQGASNQPQHFGDGTRLSIL.